The 17 T cell receptor beta chains reported below all come from one sample, sequenced in a study of cytomegalovirus exposure and HLA in healthy donors. Primers included in the PCR were 60 Vbeta and 13 Jbeta primers. Generated by immunoSEQ multiplex PCR, the TCRdb table keeps only in-frame clones and is missing some. Among almost 200,000 clones, roughly 77% were seen once, and the ten largest hold approximately 0.39%. The sample was PBMCs. Receptors were obtained from a male donor in good health and CMV-seropositive.

The chain has TRBV30 and TRBJ2-5; tentative D call: TRBD2 (5 bases). Near its end, the DNA agrees better with TRBJ2-7, so the J call may be wrong. The germline V gene encodes CDR1 GTSNPN and CDR2 SVGIG (reference sequence). The length of the CDR3 is 16 residues. Written as DNA, the CDR3 is TGTGCCTGGAGTGTAGCGGAGGTTTCACCTTCCTACGAGCAGTACTTC. Protein sequence: CAWSVAEVSPSYEQYF.

This clone has just one count. This chain uses TRBV4-2 with TRBJ1-3; TRBD1 matches at 10 bases. This CDR3 has 15 amino acids. V shed 1 base, J shed 6 bases, and the junction held 3 bases outside the gene matches. The germline gives CDR1 LGHNA, CDR2 YNFKEQ. Written as DNA, the CDR3 is TGTGCCAGCAGCCAAGTCGGGACAGGGGTAAACACCATATATTTT. Translated, it gives CASSQVGTGVNTIYF.

The chain links TRBV7-2 to TRBJ2-1; perhaps TRBD2 as D (6 bases). Germline values: CDR1 SGHTA, CDR2 FQGNSA. Deletions cut 5 bases from V and 4 bases from J, with 18 bases between. The CDR3 runs to 16 residues. CDR3: CASSRRRGSQYNEQFF. The CDR3 DNA sequence: TGTGCCAGCAGCCGTCGCCGGGGGTCACAGTACAATGAGCAGTTCTTC.

This chain connects TRBV7-2 to TRBJ2-3; 10 nucleotides agree with TRBD2. The germline V gene encodes CDR1 SGHTA and CDR2 FQGNSA. There are 18 residues in the CDR3. The V and J ends lost 2 bases and 4 bases, in that order; junction bases with no gene match: 12. The CDR3 DNA follows: TGTGCCAGCAGCTTACTTTCCCTCGCTAGCGGGAGATCAGATACGCAGTATTTT. This sequence encodes CASSLLSLASGRSDTQYF.

This clone appeared a single time. The gene calls are TRBV9 and TRBJ1-2; D is undetermined. CDR1 is SGDLS and CDR2 is YYNGEE in the germline V gene. CDR3 length: 15 residues. V lost 2 bases and J 8 bases, leaving 19 bases between the germline ends. The CDR3 DNA is TGTGCCAGCAGCGTCTCAACGAGGGTCCCCCGGGGCTACACCTTC. Translated: CASSVSTRVPRGYTF.

The chain employs TRBV18 and TRBJ2-1, with 14 bases lining up with TRBD2. Germline loops: CDR1 KGHSH, CDR2 LQKENI. The CDR3 length is 16 residues. Trimming took 3 bases from V and 10 from J; bases not matched to a gene: 8. CDR3 in DNA: TGTGCCAGCTCACCCCTAGGGACTAGCGGGAGTATGGAGCAGTTCTTC. It codes for CASSPLGTSGSMEQFF.

The chain is built from TRBV18 and TRBJ1-6, with a tentative D call TRBD1 (6 bases). V dropped 2 bases and J dropped 5 bases, with 13 bases sitting between them. Germline CDR1 KGHSH, CDR2 LQKENI. This CDR3 region has 16 residues. CDR3 nucleotides: TGTGCCAGCTCACCAGCCCGGACAGCTAATAATTCACCCCTCCACTTT. Residues: CASSPARTANNSPLHF.

The CDR3 is CASSLKGLAGVDTGELFF. The CDR3 bases are TGTGCCAGCAGCTTAAAGGGACTAGCGGGAGTAGACACCGGGGAGCTGTTTTTT. This chain connects TRBV7-3 to TRBJ2-2; 14 bases match TRBD2. Trimming took 1 base from V and 3 from J; bases not matched to a gene: 4. The CDR3 extends over 18 amino acids. The germline gives CDR1 SGHTA, CDR2 FQGTGA.

The chain is built from TRBV5-1 and TRBJ2-3; tentatively, D is TRBD1 (6 bases). The CDR3 is 15 residues long. The V and J ends lost 4 bases and 0 bases respectively, with 12 bases between them. Germline values: CDR1 SGHRS, CDR2 YFSETQ. CDR3 amino acids: CASSLTGRSTDTQYF. CDR3 bases: TGCGCCAGCAGCCTGACAGGACGGAGCACAGATACGCAGTATTTT.

The V call is TRBV5-4, the J call TRBJ1-5, with 7 bases lining up with TRBD1. CDR1 and CDR2 from the germline V gene are SGHNT and YYREEE (reference sequence). This CDR3 has 15 amino acids. The J segment lost 4 bases and the V segment lost 5 bases, leaving 9 bases of the junction unmatched. The CDR3, as DNA: TGTGCCAGCAGTTCTAGTGGGACAGATAATCAGCCCCAGCATTTT. Translated: CASSSSGTDNQPQHF.

The chain uses TRBV27 and TRBJ2-5, with 9 nucleotides matching TRBD1. Per the germline V gene, CDR1 is MNHEY and CDR2 is SMNVEV (reference sequence). The V segment lost 5 bases and the J segment 0 bases; nucleotides outside the gene matches: 7. The CDR3 has 16 residues. The CDR3 nucleotides read TGTGCCAGCAGTCAAGGACAGGGGATGTACCAAGAGACCCAGTACTTC. Translated: CASSQGQGMYQETQYF.

V and J are TRBV9 and TRBJ2-7; D is perhaps TRBD1 (5 bases). CDR1 SGDLS and CDR2 YYNGEE come from the germline V gene. CDR3 size: 12 residues. Trimming removed 3 bases from V and 3 bases from J, with 7 bases in between. The DNA of the CDR3 is TGTGCCAGCAGCGGCGACAGCTACGAGCAGTACTTC. Residues: CASSGDSYEQYF. The full variable domain, in which reference TRBV9 and TRBJ2-7 provide the parts outside the CDR3, is DSGVTQTPKHLITATGQRVTLRCSPRSGDLSVYWYQQSLDQGLQFLIQYYNGEERAKGNILERFSAQQFPDLHSELNLSSLELGDSALYFCASSGDSYEQYFGPGTRLTVT.

The V gene is TRBV5-1, the J gene TRBJ2-5; D possibly corresponds to TRBD2 (5 bases). The DNA end is a closer match to TRBJ2-7, so the J assignment may be wrong. This CDR3 is built from 14 residues. The germline V gene has CDR1 SGHRS and CDR2 YFSETQ. In DNA form, the CDR3 reads TGCGCCAGCAGCTTGGAGCGGATCTCCTACGAGCAGTACTTC. It encodes CASSLERISYEQYF.

The genes are TRBV16 and TRBJ1-3; 8 bases agree with TRBD1. Germline assignment: CDR1 KGHSY and CDR2 FQNENV. The V gene end was trimmed by 2 bases and the J gene end by 4 bases; junction bases not matched to a gene: 4. This CDR3 spans 15 amino acids. The CDR3 reads CASSQNRGYGNTIYF. CDR3 bases: TGTGCCAGCAGCCAAAACAGGGGGTACGGAAACACCATATATTTT.

This clone has a handful of counts. The CDR3 protein is CASSIQGYSNYGYTF. In nucleotides, the CDR3 is TGTGCCAGTAGTATCCAGGGGTATTCTAACTATGGCTACACCTTC. The chain employs TRBV19 and TRBJ1-2, with a weak D call TRBD1 (6 bases). Trimming pared 3 bases from V and 0 bases from J, leaving 11 bases between. Germline V gives CDR1 LNHDA, CDR2 SQIVND (reference sequence). The CDR3 extends over 15 amino acids.

This clone has a handful of counts. The V call is TRBV6-5, the J call TRBJ1-4; no firm D call. CDR3 length: 13 amino acids. Germline V lookup: CDR1 MNHEY, CDR2 SVGAGI. The V gene lost 1 base and the J gene lost 8 bases, with 8 bases spanning the gap. CDR3 residues: CASSYFGEEKLFF. Here the CDR3 DNA reads TGTGCCAGCAGTTACTTTGGGGAGGAAAAACTGTTTTTT.

This chain links TRBV27 with TRBJ2-6, with 12 nucleotides matching TRBD2. The CDR3 loop spans 18 amino acids. Trimming removed 4 bases from V and 1 base from J; junction bases left unmatched: 5. In germline, CDR1 is MNHEY, CDR2 SMNVEV (reference sequence). The CDR3 nucleotides read TGTGCCAGCAGTTCCTCTAGCGGGAGGGCTTCTGGGGCCAACGTCCTGACTTTC. This sequence encodes CASSSSSGRASGANVLTF.